Listed below are T cell receptor beta chains from one sample, sequenced in a study of spatial heterogeneity in lung cancer. TCRdb fed the 5' RACE reads into MiXCR, producing one record per CDR3 protein. The sample contains approximately 2,200 distinct CDR3 sequences, about 1% of which appear only once. The sample consisted of lung tumor tissue, taken at surgery. The source is a male donor with early-stage non-small cell lung cancer. Both conserved end residues are part of each CDR3. Fields, in order: CDR3 DNA, CDR3 protein, J gene, V gene, D gene, clone size. D genes are given only for firm matches. Size is stated as once, few, many or a size class.

CDR3 DNA: TGCGCCAGCAGTTATAACAATCAGCCCCAGCATTTT
CDR3 protein: CASSYNNQPQHF
J gene: TRBJ1-5
V gene: TRBV10-2
D gene: .
clone size: many

CDR3 DNA: TGCGCCAGCAGCTTGGCTACAGGTTACAGAAGGGAAACTGAAGCTTTCTTT
CDR3 protein: CASSLATGYRRETEAFF
J gene: TRBJ1-1
V gene: TRBV5-1
D gene: .
clone size: medium-sized

CDR3 DNA: TGCAGCACGAAGCGACAGTACAATGAGCAGTTCTTC
CDR3 protein: CSTKRQYNEQFF
J gene: TRBJ2-1
V gene: TRBV20-1
D gene: .
clone size: medium-sized

CDR3 DNA: TGTGCCAGCAGTTACACTGGGGTTAATTCACCCCTCCACTTT
CDR3 protein: CASSYTGVNSPLHF
J gene: TRBJ1-6
V gene: TRBV6-5
D gene: .
clone size: many

CDR3 DNA: TGTGCCAGCAGCCAAGACCCCAGACAGGCGGTCTACGAGCAGTACTTC
CDR3 protein: CASSQDPRQAVYEQYF
J gene: TRBJ2-7
V gene: TRBV4-2
D gene: .
clone size: medium-sized

CDR3 DNA: TGCGCCAGCACCCTCTGGGACAGGGGTAGTGAGCAGTTCTTC
CDR3 protein: CASTLWDRGSEQFF
J gene: TRBJ2-1
V gene: TRBV5-1
D gene: TRBD1
clone size: large

CDR3 DNA: TGCAGCGTGCTGGACAGGGGCTTCGCCTACGAGCAGTACTTC
CDR3 protein: CSVLDRGFAYEQYF
J gene: TRBJ2-7
V gene: TRBV29-1
D gene: TRBD1
clone size: large

CDR3 DNA: TGTGCCAGCAGTTCCCCTGGTGGGGGGGGATCCGGGGAGCTGTTTTTT
CDR3 protein: CASSSPGGGGSGELFF
J gene: TRBJ2-2
V gene: TRBV6-5
D gene: TRBD2
clone size: medium-sized

CDR3 DNA: TGCGCCAGCAGCCAAGAGAGTAGGCCTATGTATGGCTACACCTTC
CDR3 protein: CASSQESRPMYGYTF
J gene: TRBJ1-2
V gene: TRBV4-1
D gene: .
clone size: medium-sized

CDR3 DNA: TGTGCCAGCAGCCAGGCACTAGCGAGAGATACGCAGTATTTT
CDR3 protein: CASSQALARDTQYF
J gene: TRBJ2-3
V gene: TRBV9
D gene: TRBD2
clone size: medium-sized

CDR3 DNA: TGTGCCAGCAGCTTTCAGCGGCAAGAGACCCAGTACTTC
CDR3 protein: CASSFQRQETQYF
J gene: TRBJ2-5
V gene: TRBV5-6
D gene: .
clone size: medium-sized

CDR3 DNA: TGTGCCAGCAGCTTAGGACGTCATTCACCCCTCCACTTT
CDR3 protein: CASSLGRHSPLHF
J gene: TRBJ1-6
V gene: TRBV27
D gene: .
clone size: many

CDR3 DNA: TGCAGTGGGACAGGGGCGAACTATGGCTACACCTTC
CDR3 protein: CSGTGANYGYTF
J gene: TRBJ1-2
V gene: TRBV20-1
D gene: TRBD1
clone size: medium-sized